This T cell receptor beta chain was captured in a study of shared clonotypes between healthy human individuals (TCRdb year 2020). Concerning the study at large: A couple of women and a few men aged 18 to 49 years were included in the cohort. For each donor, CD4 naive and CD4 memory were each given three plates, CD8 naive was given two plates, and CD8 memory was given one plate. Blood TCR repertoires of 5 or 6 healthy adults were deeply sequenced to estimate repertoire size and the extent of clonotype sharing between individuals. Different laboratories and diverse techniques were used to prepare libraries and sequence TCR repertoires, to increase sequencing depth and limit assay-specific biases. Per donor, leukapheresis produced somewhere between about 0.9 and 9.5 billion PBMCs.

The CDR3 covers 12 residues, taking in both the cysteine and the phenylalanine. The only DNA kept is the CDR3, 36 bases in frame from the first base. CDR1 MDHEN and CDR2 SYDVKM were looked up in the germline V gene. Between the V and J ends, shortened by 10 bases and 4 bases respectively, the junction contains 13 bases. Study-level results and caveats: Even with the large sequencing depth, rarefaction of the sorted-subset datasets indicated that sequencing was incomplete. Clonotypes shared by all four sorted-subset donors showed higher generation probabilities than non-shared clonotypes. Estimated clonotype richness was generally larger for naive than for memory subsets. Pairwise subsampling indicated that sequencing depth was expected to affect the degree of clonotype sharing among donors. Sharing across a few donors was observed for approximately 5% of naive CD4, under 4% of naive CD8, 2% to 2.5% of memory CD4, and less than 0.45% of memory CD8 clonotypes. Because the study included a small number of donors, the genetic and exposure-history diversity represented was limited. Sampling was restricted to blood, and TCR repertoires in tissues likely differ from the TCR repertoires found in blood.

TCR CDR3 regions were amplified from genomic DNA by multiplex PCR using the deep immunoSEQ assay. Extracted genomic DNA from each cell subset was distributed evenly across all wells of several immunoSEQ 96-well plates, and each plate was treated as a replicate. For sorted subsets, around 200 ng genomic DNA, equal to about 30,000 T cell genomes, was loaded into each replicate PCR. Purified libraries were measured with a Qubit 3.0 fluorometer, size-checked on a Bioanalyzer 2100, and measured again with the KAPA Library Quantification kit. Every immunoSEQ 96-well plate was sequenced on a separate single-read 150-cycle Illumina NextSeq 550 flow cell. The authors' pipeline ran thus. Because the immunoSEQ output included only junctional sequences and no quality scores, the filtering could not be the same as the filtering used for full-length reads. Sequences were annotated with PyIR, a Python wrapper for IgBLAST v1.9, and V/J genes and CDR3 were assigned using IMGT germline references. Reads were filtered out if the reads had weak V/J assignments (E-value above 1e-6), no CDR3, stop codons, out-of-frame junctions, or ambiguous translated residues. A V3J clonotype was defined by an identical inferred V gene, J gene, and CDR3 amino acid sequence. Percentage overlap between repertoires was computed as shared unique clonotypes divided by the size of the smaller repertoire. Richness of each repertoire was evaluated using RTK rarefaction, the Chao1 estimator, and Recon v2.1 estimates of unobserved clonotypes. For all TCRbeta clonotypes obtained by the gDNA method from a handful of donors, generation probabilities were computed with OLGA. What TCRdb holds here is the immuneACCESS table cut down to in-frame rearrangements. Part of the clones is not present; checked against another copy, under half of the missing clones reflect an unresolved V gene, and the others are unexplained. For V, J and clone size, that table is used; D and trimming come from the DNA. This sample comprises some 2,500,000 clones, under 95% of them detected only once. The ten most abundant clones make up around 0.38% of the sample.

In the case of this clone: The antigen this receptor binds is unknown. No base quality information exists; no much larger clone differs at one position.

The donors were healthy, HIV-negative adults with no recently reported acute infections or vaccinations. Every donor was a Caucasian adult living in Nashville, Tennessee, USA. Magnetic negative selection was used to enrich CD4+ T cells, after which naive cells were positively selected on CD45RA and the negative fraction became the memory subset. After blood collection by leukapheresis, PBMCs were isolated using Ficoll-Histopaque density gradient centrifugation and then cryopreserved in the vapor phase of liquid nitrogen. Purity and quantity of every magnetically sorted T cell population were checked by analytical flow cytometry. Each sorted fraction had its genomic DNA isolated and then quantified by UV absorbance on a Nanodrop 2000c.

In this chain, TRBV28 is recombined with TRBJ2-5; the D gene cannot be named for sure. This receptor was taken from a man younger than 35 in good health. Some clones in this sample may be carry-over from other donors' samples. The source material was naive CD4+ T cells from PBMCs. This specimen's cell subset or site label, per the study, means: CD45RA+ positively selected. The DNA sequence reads TGTGCCATCCGAGGTAACCGAGAGACCCAGTACTTC. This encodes CAIRGNRETQYF.